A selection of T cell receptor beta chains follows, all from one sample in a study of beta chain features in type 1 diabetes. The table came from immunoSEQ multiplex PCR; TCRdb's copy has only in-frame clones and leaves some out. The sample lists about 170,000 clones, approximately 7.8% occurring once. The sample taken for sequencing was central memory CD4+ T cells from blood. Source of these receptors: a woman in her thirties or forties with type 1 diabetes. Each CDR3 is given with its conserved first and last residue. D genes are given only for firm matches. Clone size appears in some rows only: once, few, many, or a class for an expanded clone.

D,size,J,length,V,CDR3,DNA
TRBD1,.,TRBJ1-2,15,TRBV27,CASSYKTGGADGYTF,TGTGCCAGCAGTTACAAGACAGGGGGCGCGGATGGCTACACCTTC
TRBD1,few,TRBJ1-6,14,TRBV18,CASSRTGPNSPLHF,TGTGCCAGCTCGCGGACAGGGCCGAATTCACCCCTCCACTTT
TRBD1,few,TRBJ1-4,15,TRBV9,CASSGAGTGGEKLFF,TGTGCCAGCAGCGGAGCCGGGACAGGGGGTGAAAAACTGTTTTTT
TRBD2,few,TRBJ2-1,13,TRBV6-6,CATGLAGSLEQFF,TGTGCCACCGGACTAGCGGGATCCCTTGAGCAGTTCTTC
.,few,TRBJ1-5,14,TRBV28,CASSFVQSNQPQHF,TGTGCCAGCAGTTTCGTCCAGAGCAATCAGCCCCAGCATTTT
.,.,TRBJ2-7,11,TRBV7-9,CASLSSYEQYF,TGTGCCAGCCTAAGTTCCTACGAGCAGTACTTC
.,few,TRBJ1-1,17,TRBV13,CASSLGEGRVVFTEAFF,TGTGCCAGCAGCTTAGGTGAAGGGAGAGTGGTCTTCACTGAAGCTTTCTTT
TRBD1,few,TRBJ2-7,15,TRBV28,CASSPPGQGFYEQYF,TGTGCCAGCAGTCCTCCGGGACAGGGGTTCTACGAGCAGTACTTC
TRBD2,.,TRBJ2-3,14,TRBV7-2,CASSPTSTILAQYF,TGTGCCAGCAGCCCGACTAGCACCATCTTGGCGCAGTATTTT
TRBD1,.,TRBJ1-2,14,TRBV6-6,CASSRDSANYGYTF,TGTGCCAGCAGCCGGGACAGCGCTAACTATGGCTACACCTTC
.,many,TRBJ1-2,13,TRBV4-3,CASSQRGFYGYTF,TGCGCCAGCAGCCAGCGGGGGTTCTATGGCTACACCTTC
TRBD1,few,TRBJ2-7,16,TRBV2,CASKDPTGQVPREQYF,TGTGCCAGCAAGGACCCCACTGGACAGGTCCCCCGCGAGCAGTACTTC
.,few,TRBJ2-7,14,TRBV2,CASTGTPSSYEQYF,TGTGCCAGCACAGGGACACCGAGCTCCTACGAGCAGTACTTC
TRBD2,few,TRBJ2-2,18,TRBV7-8,CASSPEGLAGVGTGELFF,TGTGCCAGCAGCCCGGAGGGGCTAGCGGGAGTAGGGACCGGGGAGCTGTTTTTT
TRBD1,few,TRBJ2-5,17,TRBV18,CASSTRQGEGLQETQYF,TGTGCCAGCTCAACCCGACAGGGGGAAGGGCTCCAAGAGACCCAGTACTTC
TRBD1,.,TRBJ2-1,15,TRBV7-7,CASSLRQGAYNEQFF,TGTGCCAGCAGCTTGAGACAGGGGGCTTACAATGAGCAGTTCTTC
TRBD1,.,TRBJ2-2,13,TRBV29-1,CSGYRGQGGELFF,TGCAGCGGCTACAGGGGGCAGGGCGGGGAGCTGTTTTTT
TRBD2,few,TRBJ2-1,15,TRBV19,CASSSLAGAYNEQFF,TGTGCCAGTAGTTCCCTAGCGGGCGCTTACAATGAGCAGTTCTTC
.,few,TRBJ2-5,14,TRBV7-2,CASSPTGAGETQYF,TGTGCCAGCAGCCCTACAGGGGCGGGGGAGACCCAGTACTTC
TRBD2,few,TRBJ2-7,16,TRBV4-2,CASSQGLAGEAYEQYF,TGTGCCAGCAGCCAAGGACTAGCGGGAGAGGCCTACGAGCAGTACTTC
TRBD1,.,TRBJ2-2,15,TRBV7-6,CASSFTGGNTGELFF,TGTGCCAGCAGCTTTACAGGGGGCAACACCGGGGAGCTGTTTTTT
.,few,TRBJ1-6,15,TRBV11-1,CASSLDRDIVSPLHF,TGTGCCAGCAGCCTTGACCGGGACATAGTCTCACCCCTCCACTTT
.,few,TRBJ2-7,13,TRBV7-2,CASSSPGGREQYF,TGTGCCAGCAGCTCTCCGGGGGGCCGAGAGCAGTACTTC
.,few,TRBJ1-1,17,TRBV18,CASSRGKASARATEAFF,TGTGCCAGCTCACGGGGTAAGGCGAGCGCCAGGGCCACTGAAGCTTTCTTT
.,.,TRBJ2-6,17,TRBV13,CASSLYREGSGANVLTF,TGTGCCAGCAGCTTATACAGGGAGGGATCTGGGGCCAACGTCCTGACTTTC
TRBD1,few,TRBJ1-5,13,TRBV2,CASMGDRFKPQHF,TGTGCCAGCATGGGGGACAGGTTTAAGCCCCAGCATTTT
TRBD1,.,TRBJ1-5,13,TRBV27,CASSTQGAQPQHF,TGTGCCAGCAGTACTCAGGGGGCGCAGCCCCAGCATTTT
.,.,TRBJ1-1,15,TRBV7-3,CASSPQGRVNTEAFF,TGTGCCAGCAGCCCCCAGGGGCGAGTGAACACTGAAGCTTTCTTT
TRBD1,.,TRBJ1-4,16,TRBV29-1,CSVETGTGGKGEKLFF,TGCAGCGTTGAAACCGGGACAGGGGGAAAGGGTGAAAAACTGTTTTTT
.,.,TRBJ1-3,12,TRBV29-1,CSAGQWGNTIYF,TGCAGCGCCGGACAGTGGGGAAACACCATATATTTT
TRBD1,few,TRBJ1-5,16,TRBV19,CASSLRTGGGNQPQHF,TGTGCCAGTAGTCTGCGGACAGGGGGAGGCAATCAGCCCCAGCATTTT
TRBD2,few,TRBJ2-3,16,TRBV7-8,CASSLLAGGEGDTQYF,TGTGCCAGCAGCCTACTAGCGGGGGGCGAAGGGGATACGCAGTATTTT
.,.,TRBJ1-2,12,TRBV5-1,CASSIGQYGYTF,TGCGCCAGCAGCATCGGACAGTATGGCTACACCTTC
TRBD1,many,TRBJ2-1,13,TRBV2,CASSADSGGMSFF,TGTGCCAGCAGTGCCGACTCAGGGGGAATGTCGTTCTTC
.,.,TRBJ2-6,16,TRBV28,CASTLRAGSGANVLTF,TGTGCCAGCACCCTCAGGGCCGGCTCTGGGGCCAACGTCCTGACTTTC
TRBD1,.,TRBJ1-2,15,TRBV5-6,CASSLYRGDIYGYTF,TGTGCCAGCAGCTTGTACAGGGGTGACATCTATGGCTACACCTTC
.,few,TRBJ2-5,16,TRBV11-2,CASSLFYQPSGETQYF,TGTGCCAGCAGCTTATTTTATCAGCCCTCAGGAGAGACCCAGTACTTC
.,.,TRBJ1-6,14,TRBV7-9,CASSFGTSRSPLHF,TGTGCCAGCAGCTTCGGGACTTCGAGGTCCCCCCTCCACTTT
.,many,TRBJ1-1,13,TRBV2,CASSVGRRTEAFF,TGTGCCAGCAGTGTAGGCCGGAGGACTGAAGCTTTCTTT
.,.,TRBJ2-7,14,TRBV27,CASSLSRGNGEQYF,TGTGCCAGCAGTTTATCGAGAGGGAATGGGGAGCAGTACTTC
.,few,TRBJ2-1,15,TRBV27,CASSLDRPSYNEQFF,TGTGCCAGCAGTTTAGACAGACCATCTTACAATGAGCAGTTCTTC
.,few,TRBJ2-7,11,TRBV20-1,CSVGASYEQYF,TGCAGTGTGGGGGCGTCCTACGAGCAGTACTTC
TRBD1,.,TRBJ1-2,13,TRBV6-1,CASTRQGDYGYTF,TGTGCCAGCACTAGACAGGGAGACTATGGCTACACCTTC
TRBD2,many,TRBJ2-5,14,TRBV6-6,CASSPSGRTETQYF,TGTGCCAGCAGTCCTAGCGGGAGGACAGAGACCCAGTACTTC
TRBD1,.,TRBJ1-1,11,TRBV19,CATTGGTEAFF,TGTGCCACCACAGGGGGCACTGAAGCTTTCTTT
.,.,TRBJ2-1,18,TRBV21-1,CASTPGAGGPLSYNEQFF,TGTGCCAGCACCCCTGGGGCGGGGGGACCTCTCTCCTACAATGAGCAGTTCTTC
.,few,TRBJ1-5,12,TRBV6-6,CASSQKNQPQHF,TGTGCCAGCAGTCAGAAAAATCAGCCCCAGCATTTT
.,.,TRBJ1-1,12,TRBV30,CAWSYPGEGAFF,TGTGCCTGGAGTTACCCAGGGGAGGGGGCTTTCTTT
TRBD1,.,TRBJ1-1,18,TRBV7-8,CASSERQGNRPSNTEAFF,TGTGCCAGCAGCGAAAGACAGGGGAATCGCCCTTCGAACACTGAAGCTTTCTTT
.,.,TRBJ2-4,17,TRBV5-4,CASSSPSDREGRNIQYF,TGTGCCAGCAGCTCCCCGTCGGACAGGGAGGGTAGAAACATTCAGTACTTC
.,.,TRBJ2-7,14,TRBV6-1,CASILAQGNREQYF,TGTGCCAGCATACTGGCTCAGGGAAATAGGGAGCAGTACTTC
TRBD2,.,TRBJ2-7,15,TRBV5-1,CASSLGAGETYEQYF,TGCGCCAGCAGCTTGGGGGCGGGAGAGACCTACGAGCAGTACTTC
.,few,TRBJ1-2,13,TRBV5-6,CASSDGANYGYTF,TGTGCCAGCAGCGATGGGGCCAACTATGGCTACACCTTC
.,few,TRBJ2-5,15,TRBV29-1,CSVVKKTGRSETQYF,TGCAGCGTTGTAAAAAAAACAGGGAGATCGGAGACCCAGTACTTC
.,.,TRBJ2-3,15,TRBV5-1,CASSPNGGNTDTQYF,TGCGCCAGCAGCCCAAACGGGGGAAACACAGATACGCAGTATTTT